This TCR beta chain was found in a study of Graves' ophthalmopathy and Graves' hyperthyroidism. Study-wide points: Prediction of ophthalmopathy progression reached roughly 68% sensitivity and around 72% specificity. Detection in blood was also observed for most expanded thyroid clonotypes above 0.001 frequency.

The authors amplified TCR beta CDR3 regions from RNA transcripts. Second-round multiplex PCR followed a first-round RT-PCR using HTBI primers. TCRdb fed the multiplex PCR reads into MiXCR, producing one record per CDR3 protein. The table lists hundreds of thousands of distinct CDR3 sequences, 35% to 45% of them singletons. To note about this clonotype: Its antigen remains unidentified. Relative to the germline gene, one junction end is altered; a read error may explain this.

Germline CDR1 is SEHNR and CDR2 is FQNEAQ (reference sequence). The CDR3 has 14 amino acids. Uncontrolled infections, other autoimmune diseases, pregnancy or lactation barred patients from enrollment. Symptoms, serum thyroxine and TRAb, thyroid ultrasound, and orbital computed tomography formed the diagnostic basis. Sequencing was carried out using peripheral blood. The receptor was derived from an adult man with Graves' ophthalmopathy. The chain joins TRBV7-9 to TRBJ1-2, with a weak D call TRBD1 (6 bases). Here the CDR3 DNA reads TGTGTCAGCAGCTTAGGGGGGACTGGGTATGGCTACACCTTC. It codes for CVSSLGGTGYGYTF.